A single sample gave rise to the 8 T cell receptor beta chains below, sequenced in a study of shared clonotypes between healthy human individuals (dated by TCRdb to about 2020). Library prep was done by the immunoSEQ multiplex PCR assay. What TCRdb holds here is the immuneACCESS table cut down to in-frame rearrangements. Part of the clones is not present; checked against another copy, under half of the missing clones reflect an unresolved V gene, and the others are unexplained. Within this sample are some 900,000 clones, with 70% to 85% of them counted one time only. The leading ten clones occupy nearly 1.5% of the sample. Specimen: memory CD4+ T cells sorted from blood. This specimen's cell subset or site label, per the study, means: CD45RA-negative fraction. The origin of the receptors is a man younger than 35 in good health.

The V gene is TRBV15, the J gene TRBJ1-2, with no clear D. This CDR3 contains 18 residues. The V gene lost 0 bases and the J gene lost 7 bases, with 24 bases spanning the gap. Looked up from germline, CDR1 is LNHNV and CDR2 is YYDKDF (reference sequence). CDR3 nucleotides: TGTGCCACCAGCAGAGATGGCGCGGGTCAGGCCGGCTTTCGTGGCTACACCTTC. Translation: CATSRDGAGQAGFRGYTF.

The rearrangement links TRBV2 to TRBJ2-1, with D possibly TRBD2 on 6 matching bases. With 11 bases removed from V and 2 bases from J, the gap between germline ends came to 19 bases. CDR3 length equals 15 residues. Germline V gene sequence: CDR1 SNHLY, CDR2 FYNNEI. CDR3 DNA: TGTGCCGATCGGTTGCGGGAAGGGACCTACAATGAGCAGTTCTTC. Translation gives CADRLREGTYNEQFF.

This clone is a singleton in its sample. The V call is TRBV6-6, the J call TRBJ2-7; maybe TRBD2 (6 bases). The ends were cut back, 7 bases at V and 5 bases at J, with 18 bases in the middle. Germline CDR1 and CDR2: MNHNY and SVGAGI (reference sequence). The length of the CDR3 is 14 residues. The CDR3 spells CASTPSSERNEQYF. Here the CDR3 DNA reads TGTGCCAGCACCCCCTCTAGCGAACGAAACGAGCAGTACTTC.

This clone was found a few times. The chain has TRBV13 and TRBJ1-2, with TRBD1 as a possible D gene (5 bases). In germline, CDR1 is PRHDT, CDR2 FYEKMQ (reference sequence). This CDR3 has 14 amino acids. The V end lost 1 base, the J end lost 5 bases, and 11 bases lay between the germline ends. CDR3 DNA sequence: TGTGCCAGCAGCTTAGAAGGGGAGCCTTATGGCTACACCTTC. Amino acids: CASSLEGEPYGYTF.

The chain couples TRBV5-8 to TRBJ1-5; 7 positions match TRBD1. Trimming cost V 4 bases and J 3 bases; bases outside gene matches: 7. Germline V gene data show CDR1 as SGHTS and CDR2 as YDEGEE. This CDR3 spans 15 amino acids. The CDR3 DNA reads TGTGCCAGCAGCCAGACAGGGAGAGACAATCAGCCCCAGCATTTT. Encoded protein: CASSQTGRDNQPQHF.

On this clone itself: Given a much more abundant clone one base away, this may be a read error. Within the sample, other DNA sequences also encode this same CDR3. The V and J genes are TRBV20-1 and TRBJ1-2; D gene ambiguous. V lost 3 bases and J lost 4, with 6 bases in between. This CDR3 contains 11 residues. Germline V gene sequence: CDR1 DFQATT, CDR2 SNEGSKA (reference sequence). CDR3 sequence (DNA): TGCAGTGCTAGGGATCTCTATGGCTACACCTTC. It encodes CSARDLYGYTF.

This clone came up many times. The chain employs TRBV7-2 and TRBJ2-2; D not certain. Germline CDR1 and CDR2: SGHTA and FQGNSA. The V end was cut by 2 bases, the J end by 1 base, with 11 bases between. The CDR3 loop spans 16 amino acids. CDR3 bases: TGTGCCAGCAGCTTAAATCCGGGTGGGAACACCGGGGAGCTGTTTTTT. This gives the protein CASSLNPGGNTGELFF.

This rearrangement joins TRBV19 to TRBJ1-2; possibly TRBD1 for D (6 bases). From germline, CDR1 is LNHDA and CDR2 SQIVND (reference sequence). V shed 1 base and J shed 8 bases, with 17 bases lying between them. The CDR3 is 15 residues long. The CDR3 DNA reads TGTGCCAGTAGTATAGGAGGGGGAAGGCAGCACGGCTACACCTTC. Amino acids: CASSIGGGRQHGYTF.